The 23 T cell receptor beta chains listed next were all sequenced from one sample in a study of low-dose radiotherapy and immunotherapy resistance in tumors. Gene-specific TRAV and TRBV primers were used for first-strand cDNA, covering alpha and beta chains. PCR amplification of the TCRs was performed with Phusion for 20 to 25 PCR cycles, and it relied on a constant-region primer together with a V-primer adapter. TCRdb independently ran MiXCR on the reads; one entry per CDR3 protein. The profile shows 55,000 to 65,000 distinct CDR3 sequences, about a quarter of them singletons. The time point was: before trial treatment. The specimen comprised PBMCs, sampled before treatment. All receptors derive from a male donor with rectosigmoid adenocarcinoma.

Remarks on this clonotype: This likely came from a read error, as a far larger clone is one base away. V and J are TRBV7-6 and TRBJ2-6, with D uncertain. Germline values: CDR1 SGHVS, CDR2 FNYEAQ. Trimming took off 5 bases at V and 4 bases at J, with 6 bases between the two ends. The length of the CDR3 is 13 residues. The CDR3 region is CASSLDGANVLTF. For the CDR3, the DNA is TGTGCCAGCAGCCTGGACGGGGCCAACGTCCTGACTTTC.

This clonotype turned up a few times. V is TRBV5-1 and J is TRBJ1-4; TRBD1 matches 8 bases. The CDR3 has 15 residues. The germline V gene has CDR1 SGHRS and CDR2 YFSETQ. V gave up 7 bases and J gave up 0 bases; unmatched junction bases: 5. Written as DNA, the CDR3 is TGCGCCAGCTCCGGACAGGGCGCAACTAATGAAAAACTGTTTTTT. Protein product: CASSGQGATNEKLFF. Supplemented by reference TRBV5-1 and TRBJ1-4, the full variable domain reads KAGVTQTPRYLIKTRGQQVTLSCSPISGHRSVSWYQQTPGQGLQFLFEYFSETQRNKGNFPGRFSGRQFSNSRSEMNVSTLELGDSALYLCASSGQGATNEKLFFGSGTQLSVL.

This clonotype was seen at least ten times. This chain links TRBV7-2 with TRBJ2-2; 8 positions match TRBD2. From germline, CDR1 is SGHTA and CDR2 FQGNSA. V lost 5 bases and J lost 5; bases outside the gene matches: 4. This CDR3 comprises 14 residues. DNA of the CDR3: TGTGCCAGCAGCCGCGGGGGGTTTACCGGGGAGCTGTTTTTT. It yields the protein CASSRGGFTGELFF.

Comment on this clonotype: The junction departs from the called germline gene at one end, perhaps through a read error. The chain joins TRBV12-3 or TRBV12-4 to TRBJ2-7; D is perhaps TRBD1 or TRBD2 (5 bases each). The CDR3 loop spans 13 amino acids. CDR3 protein: CASSGTRPYEQNF. CDR3 bases: TGTGCCAGCAGCGGGACCCGCCCCTACGAGCAGAACTTC.

There are many counts of this clonotype. This chain joins TRBV18 and TRBJ1-3, with D possibly TRBD1 on 5 matching bases. Per germline, CDR1 KGHSH and CDR2 LQKENI. V was pared by 2 bases and J by 2 bases, with 10 bases between. The CDR3 contains 15 residues. The CDR3 region has the DNA TGTGCCAGCTCACCATCGGGGGGTACTGGAAACACCATATATTTT. Protein: CASSPSGGTGNTIYF.

This clonotype was seen ten or more times. The rearrangement joins TRBV13 to TRBJ2-1; TRBD1 might be the D (5 bases). V lost 5 bases and J 3 bases, leaving 14 bases between the germline ends. Germline CDR1 reads PRHDT; CDR2 reads FYEKMQ (reference sequence). The length of the CDR3 is 15 residues. CDR3 protein: CASSPDSQVYNEQFF. For the CDR3, the DNA is TGTGCCAGCAGCCCTGACAGTCAGGTCTACAATGAGCAGTTCTTC.

This clonotype was seen ten or more times. The V gene is TRBV11-3, the J gene TRBJ2-3, with unresolved D. Germline V lookup: CDR1 SGHNT, CDR2 YENEEA. The CDR3 spans 12 residues. V was pared by 5 bases and J by 6 bases, with 9 bases between. CDR3 DNA: TGTGCCAGCAGCCACGGTGCCGATACGCAGTATTTT. It yields the protein CASSHGADTQYF.

This clonotype was found many times. V usage is TRBV11-2 and J usage is TRBJ2-1; 9 bases map to TRBD2. The germline V gene has CDR1 SGHAT and CDR2 FQNNGV. CDR3 size: 15 residues. The V gene end was trimmed by 8 bases and the J gene end by 3 bases; junction bases not matched to a gene: 8. CDR3 residues: CASRGGRGGYNEQFF. The CDR3 coding sequence is TGTGCCAGCCGCGGCGGGCGGGGGGGCTACAATGAGCAGTTCTTC.

In its sample, this clonotype was seen many times. The rearrangement links TRBV28 to TRBJ2-7; 9 bases are shared with TRBD1. V was pared by 6 bases and J by 0 bases, with 9 bases of the junction left unmatched. CDR1 is MDHEN, CDR2 SYDVKM, per germline. The CDR3 totals 16 residues. The CDR3 region is CASSLSGTGLSYEQYF. The CDR3 region has the DNA TGTGCCAGCAGCCTTTCCGGGACAGGGCTCTCCTACGAGCAGTACTTC.

This clonotype was detected only a few times. The rearrangement links TRBV20-1 to TRBJ2-4; 9 bases are a match to TRBD1. The V and J ends lost 5 bases and 6 bases, in that order; junction bases with no gene match: 5. The CDR3 length is 13 residues. Germline values: CDR1 DFQATT, CDR2 SNEGSKA (reference sequence). The CDR3 is CSAARQGVNIQYF. The CDR3 DNA is TGCAGTGCTGCCCGACAGGGGGTAAACATTCAGTACTTC.

This clonotype has at least ten counts. This chain links TRBV29-1 with TRBJ2-3, with 12 bases matching TRBD2. After removal of 3 bases from V and 2 bases from J, the junction contained 6 bases not matched to a gene. Germline CDR1 is SQVTM and CDR2 is ANQGSEA. There are 16 residues in the CDR3. The CDR3 loop is CSVDVGLAGNTDTQYF. CDR3 DNA: TGCAGCGTTGACGTAGGACTAGCGGGGAACACAGATACGCAGTATTTT.

Comments on this clonotype: This likely came from a read error, as a far larger clone is one base away. V and J are TRBV7-9 and TRBJ2-7; D possibly uses TRBD1 or TRBD2 (5 bases each). Trimming cost V 10 bases and J 5 bases, with 18 bases left between them. The CDR3 is 13 amino acids. Germline lookup yields CDR1 SEHNR and CDR2 FQNEAQ (reference sequence). In DNA, the CDR3 is TGTGCCAACAGAACCTCGAGGGGCCACGAGCAGTACTTC. Its translation is CANRTSRGHEQYF.

This clonotype was seen repeatedly, ten times or more. V and J are TRBV24-1 and TRBJ2-5, with a tentative D call TRBD2 (6 bases). The germline gives CDR1 KGHDR, CDR2 SFDVKD. The germline V and J ends were trimmed by 3 bases and 2 bases, with 15 bases remaining between them. The CDR3 sequence is 16 residues long. The CDR3 sequence: CATSDLQAAGQETQYF. For the CDR3, the DNA is TGTGCCACCAGTGATCTACAGGCTGCGGGGCAAGAGACCCAGTACTTC.

The chain joins TRBV12-3 or TRBV12-4 to TRBJ2-5, with 14 bases that match TRBD2. The CDR3 covers 16 residues. The V segment lost 5 bases and the J segment 5 bases; nucleotides outside the gene matches: 7. CDR3 sequence: CASSRIGLAGGETQYF. In DNA form, the CDR3 reads TGTGCCAGCAGTCGTATAGGACTAGCGGGGGGCGAGACCCAGTACTTC.

Of note for this clonotype: It differs at one base from a far larger clone, so likely a read error. The chain couples TRBV7-3 to TRBJ2-7; TRBD2 matches at 7 bases. Losses at the gene ends were 6 bases for V and 7 bases for J; bases not matched to a gene: 27. This CDR3 comprises 19 residues. Germline assignment: CDR1 SGHTA and CDR2 FQGTGA. The CDR3 coding sequence is TGTGCCAGCAGAAGCAAGATTGGAGGGCGGCGGGAGCCCTACAATGAGCAGTACTTC. The encoded protein is CASRSKIGGRREPYNEQYF.

This clonotype came up many times. The rearrangement links TRBV5-1 to TRBJ2-1; TRBD2 aligns across 9 bases. The CDR3 extends over 16 amino acids. Germline CDR1 reads SGHRS; CDR2 reads YFSETQ. V lost 4 bases, J lost 7 bases, and 12 bases stayed unmatched. The CDR3 region is CASSVGHSGSVNEQFF. The DNA for the CDR3 is TGCGCCAGCAGCGTGGGCCATAGCGGGAGTGTGAATGAGCAGTTCTTC.

Concerning this clonotype: A far larger clone is just one base off, so this is likely a read error. V and J are TRBV4-1 and TRBJ2-7; maybe TRBD2 (5 bases). From germline, CDR1 is MGHRA and CDR2 YSYEKL. The CDR3 is 15 amino acids. CDR3 DNA sequence: TGTGTCAGCAGCCAAGACCCGGGGAGCTCCTACGAGCAGTACTTC. Translation gives CVSSQDPGSSYEQYF.

This clonotype has a count of ten or more. This chain connects TRBV6-2 or TRBV6-3 to TRBJ2-2, with 7 bases fitting TRBD1. Unmatched junction bases numbered 9, after V lost 6 bases and J lost 5 bases. Looked up from germline, CDR1 is MNHEY and CDR2 is SVGEGT. The CDR3 totals 15 residues. CDR3 loop: CASSQTGVETGELFF. In nucleotides, the CDR3 is TGTGCCAGCAGCCAAACAGGGGTTGAGACCGGGGAGCTGTTTTTT.

The V and J genes are TRBV28 and TRBJ1-1; 7 nucleotides line up with TRBD1. This CDR3 is 14 amino acids long. Germline lookup yields CDR1 MDHEN and CDR2 SYDVKM. After removal of 6 bases from V and 2 bases from J, the junction contained 6 bases not matched to a gene. The CDR3 spells CASRRDSVNTEAFF. The DNA of the CDR3 is TGTGCCAGCAGACGGGACAGCGTAAACACTGAAGCTTTCTTT.

The chain has TRBV2 and TRBJ2-7; D unresolved. V was clipped by 6 bases and J by 3 bases, with 15 bases between them. From germline, CDR1 is SNHLY and CDR2 FYNNEI. The CDR3 loop spans 14 amino acids. Written as DNA, the CDR3 is TGTGCCAGCAGGACTCGTTTGGTGGGCTACGAGCAGTACTTC. This codes for CASRTRLVGYEQYF.

The CDR3 nucleotides are TGTGCCAGCAAGGGGGCCGTTACTGAAGCTTTCTTT. This translates into CASKGAVTEAFF. The rearrangement uses TRBV6-8 and TRBJ1-1; 7 bases map to TRBD1. The V segment lost 7 bases and the J segment 5 bases; nucleotides outside the gene matches: 4. This CDR3 contains 12 residues. CDR1 and CDR2 (germline): MNHGY, SAAAGT.

This clonotype was seen repeatedly, ten times or more. This chain connects TRBV29-1 to TRBJ2-5, with a tentative D call TRBD2 (6 bases). Looked up from germline, CDR1 is SQVTM and CDR2 is ANQGSEA. The CDR3 has 13 residues. The ends were cut back, 4 bases at V and 1 base at J, with 10 bases in the middle. CDR3 in DNA: TGCAGCGTTGGGAGGGCTACCCAAGAGACCCAGTACTTC. Translating gives CSVGRATQETQYF.

The chain recombines TRBV5-1 with TRBJ1-1; 8 bases agree with TRBD1. The V gene's germline CDR1 is SGHRS and CDR2 YFSETQ. This CDR3 is built from 20 residues. The ends lost 4 bases at V and 5 bases at J; junction bases unmatched: 25. The CDR3 sequence is CASSPTTGTGGLKFQTEAFF. In nucleotides, the CDR3 is TGCGCCAGCAGCCCTACGACCGGGACAGGAGGCCTCAAATTTCAGACTGAAGCTTTCTTT.